Each of the 16 T cell receptor beta chains below was sequenced from the same sample in a study of regulatory T cells in long-lasting Graves disease. Time point given: newly diagnosed GD, antithyroid drugs for less than 3 months. Making the TCR library involved RNA that had been extracted from PBMCs. TCR beta libraries were built with iRepertoire HTBI primers and Arm-PCR of CDR3 regions. Using its own MiXCR run on the multiplex PCR reads, TCRdb lists one record per CDR3 protein. The profile shows hundreds of thousands of distinct CDR3 sequences, about 15% of them singletons. These same data were also listed under a study on T cells in Graves' hyperthyroidism and ophthalmopathy.

This specimen consisted of peripheral blood mononuclear cells (PBMCs), obtained at new diagnosis, from a patient treated with antithyroid drugs. These receptors came from a woman between 40 and 50 years old with Graves disease.

The sample holds many counts of this clonotype. The chain combines TRBV12-3 or TRBV12-4 with TRBJ2-5, with no clear D. The CDR3 covers 13 residues. Trimming removed 3 bases at V and 3 bases at J, with 8 bases between. The CDR3 DNA is TGTGCCAGCAGTTTGGAAGGGAAAGAGACCCAGTACTTC. This sequence encodes CASSLEGKETQYF.

There are many counts of this clonotype. V usage is TRBV5-1 and J usage is TRBJ2-1, with a tentative D call TRBD1 (6 bases). The CDR3 has 19 residues. V lost 2 bases and J 0 bases, leaving 21 bases between the germline ends. In germline, CDR1 is SGHRS, CDR2 YFSETQ. The CDR3 region is CASSLPYLGRGFSYNEQFF. The CDR3 DNA reads as TGCGCCAGCAGCTTACCCTATCTTGGCAGGGGTTTCTCCTACAATGAGCAGTTCTTC.

As regards this clonotype: This is likely an artifact of a read error, given a far larger clone one base away. The J gene is TRBJ2-6, the V gene TRBV6-1; the match to TRBD1 covers 12 bases. With V trimmed by 5 bases and J by 4 bases, 9 bases remained unmatched. In germline, CDR1 is MNHNS, CDR2 SASEGT. This CDR3 region has 18 residues. Here the CDR3 reads CASSRAGTGGAGANVLTF. CDR3 DNA sequence: TGTGCCAGCAGTCGGGCCGGGACAGGGGGCGCCGGGGCCAACGTCCTGACTTTC.

This clonotype occurred many times. The rearrangement joins TRBV7-2 to TRBJ2-7, with 7 bases identical to TRBD1. V lost 4 bases and J lost 2; bases outside the gene matches: 8. The germline CDR1 and CDR2 sequences are SGHTA and FQGNSA. CDR3 length: 15 residues. CDR3: CASSSQTGNTYEQYF. For the CDR3, the DNA is TGTGCCAGCAGCTCCCAGACAGGGAATACCTACGAGCAGTACTTC. Using reference TRBV7-2 and TRBJ2-7 for the parts outside the CDR3, the full variable domain is GAGVSQSPSNKVTEKGKDVELRCDPISGHTALYWYRQSLGQGLEFLIYFQGNSAPDKSGLPSDRFSAERTGGSVSTLTIQRTQQEDSAVYLCASSSQTGNTYEQYFGPGTRLTVT.

Worth noting for this clonotype: It is likely a read error: a sequence one base away is far more abundant. The CDR3 DNA follows: TGTGCCAGCAGCCAAACAGGACTAATGCACGATACGCGGTATTTT. Amino acid sequence: CASSQTGLMHDTRYF. This chain links TRBV11-1 with TRBJ2-4; D is perhaps TRBD2 (6 bases). The CDR3 extends over 15 amino acids. Germline assignment: CDR1 SGHAT and CDR2 FQDESV (reference sequence). Complete variable domain (other parts from reference TRBV11-1 and TRBJ2-4): EAEVAQSPRYKITEKSQAVAFWCDPISGHATLYWYRQILGQGPELLVQFQDESVVDDSQLPKDRFSAERLKGVDSTLKIQPAELGDSAMYLCASSQTGLMHDTRYFGAGTRLSVL.

This clonotype was picked up many times. The chain recombines TRBV2 with TRBJ2-7, with D possibly being TRBD1 (6 bases). Germline-derived CDR1 and CDR2 are SNHLY and FYNNEI. The V gene lost 7 bases and the J gene lost 0 bases, with 13 bases spanning the gap. This CDR3 contains 14 residues. The CDR3 here is CASMRTVSSYEQYF. CDR3 coding DNA: TGTGCCAGCATGAGGACAGTAAGCTCCTACGAGCAGTACTTC.

This clonotype was detected only a few times. The rearrangement links TRBV27 to TRBJ2-7, with 9 bases matching TRBD1. This CDR3 is built from 16 residues. V trimming: 4 bases; J trimming: 3 bases; junction bases outside the gene matches: 10. CDR1 MNHEY and CDR2 SMNVEV come from the germline V gene (reference sequence). CDR3 in amino acids: CASSSLPGTGLYEQYF. Here the CDR3 DNA reads TGTGCCAGCAGTTCACTTCCCGGGACAGGGCTCTACGAGCAGTACTTC.

This chain uses TRBV9 with TRBJ1-2; D remains ambiguous. The CDR3 is 15 amino acids. Per germline, CDR1 SGDLS and CDR2 YYNGEE. The V end lost 0 bases, the J end lost 4 bases, and 13 bases lay between the germline ends. The CDR3 loop is CASSVDDPGPYGYTF. CDR3 nucleotides: TGTGCCAGCAGCGTAGATGACCCTGGCCCCTATGGCTACACCTTC.

This clonotype occurred many times. V gene TRBV11-2 combines with J gene TRBJ2-7, with TRBD1 matching over 8 bases. Per the germline V gene, CDR1 is SGHAT and CDR2 is FQNNGV. After removal of 5 bases from V and 2 bases from J, the junction contained 5 bases not matched to a gene. This CDR3 is built from 14 residues. The CDR3: CASSVGQGAYEQYF. CDR3 DNA sequence: TGTGCCAGCAGCGTCGGACAGGGCGCCTACGAGCAGTACTTC.

This clonotype occurred many times. The chain recombines TRBV5-5 with TRBJ1-4; tentative D call: TRBD1 (5 bases). Per the germline V gene, CDR1 is SGHKS and CDR2 is YYEKEE (reference sequence). Trimming took off 4 bases at V and 5 bases at J, with 9 bases between the two ends. This CDR3 is built from 13 residues. The CDR3 nucleotides are TGTGCCAGCAGCGGGGGACCAAATGAAAAACTGTTTTTT. Protein: CASSGGPNEKLFF.

This clonotype showed up just a few times. A much larger clone differs from this one at a single base, so this may be a read error. V and J are TRBV10-3 and TRBJ2-5; 7 nucleotides match TRBD1. V shed 5 bases and J 2 bases; nucleotides not matched to a gene: 2. The germline CDR1 and CDR2 sequences are ENHRY and SYGVKD. This CDR3 spans 13 amino acids. In DNA form, the CDR3 reads TGTGCCATCAGTTCGGGACAGCAAGAGACCCAGTACTTC. Translating gives CAISSGQQETQYF.

This clonotype was counted only a few times. This rearrangement joins TRBV20-1 to TRBJ1-4, with a tentative D call TRBD1 (6 bases). V dropped 2 bases and J dropped 2 bases, with 12 bases sitting between them. Germline V gene sequence: CDR1 DFQATT, CDR2 SNEGSKA (reference sequence). CDR3 length: 15 residues. Written as DNA, the CDR3 is TGCAGTGCTAGACACCGGACAGATACTAATGAAAAACTGTTTTTT. This translates into CSARHRTDTNEKLFF.

Regarding this clonotype: The junction does not match germline at one end; this may be a read error. The chain joins TRBV5-1 to TRBJ2-5, with D perhaps TRBD2 (6 bases). Germline V lookup: CDR1 SGHRS, CDR2 YFSETQ. The CDR3 extends over 14 amino acids. The CDR3 region is CASSEGLLVQTQYF. The CDR3 DNA reads as TGTGCCAGCAGCGAGGGACTTCTGGTCCAGACCCAGTACTTC.

The table lists this clonotype with many counts. V usage is TRBV19 and J usage is TRBJ2-1; 8 nucleotides agree with TRBD1. CDR1 LNHDA and CDR2 SQIVND come from the germline V gene (reference sequence). The CDR3 spans 15 residues. V trimming: 3 bases; J trimming: 2 bases; junction bases outside the gene matches: 3. CDR3 residues: CASSIRTGPYNEQFF. DNA of the CDR3: TGTGCCAGTAGTATTCGGACAGGGCCCTACAATGAGCAGTTCTTC.

Ten or more counts support this clonotype. J is TRBJ1-3 and V is TRBV3-1; D remains unclear. This CDR3 spans 13 amino acids. The germline V gene has CDR1 LGHDT and CDR2 YNNKEL (reference sequence). V lost 4 bases, J lost 4 bases, and 8 bases lay in between. DNA for the CDR3: TGTGCCAGCAGCCGAAATAAGGGAAACACCATATATTTT. This encodes CASSRNKGNTIYF.

The chain recombines TRBV4-1 with TRBJ2-3, with D tentatively TRBD2 (6 bases). Germline V lookup: CDR1 MGHRA, CDR2 YSYEKL. The V end lost 1 base, the J end lost 6 bases, and 17 bases lay between the germline ends. The CDR3 has 16 residues. DNA of the CDR3: TGCGCCAGCAGCCAAGCCCCACATTTGGAGGGGGATACGCAGTATTTT. This translates into CASSQAPHLEGDTQYF.